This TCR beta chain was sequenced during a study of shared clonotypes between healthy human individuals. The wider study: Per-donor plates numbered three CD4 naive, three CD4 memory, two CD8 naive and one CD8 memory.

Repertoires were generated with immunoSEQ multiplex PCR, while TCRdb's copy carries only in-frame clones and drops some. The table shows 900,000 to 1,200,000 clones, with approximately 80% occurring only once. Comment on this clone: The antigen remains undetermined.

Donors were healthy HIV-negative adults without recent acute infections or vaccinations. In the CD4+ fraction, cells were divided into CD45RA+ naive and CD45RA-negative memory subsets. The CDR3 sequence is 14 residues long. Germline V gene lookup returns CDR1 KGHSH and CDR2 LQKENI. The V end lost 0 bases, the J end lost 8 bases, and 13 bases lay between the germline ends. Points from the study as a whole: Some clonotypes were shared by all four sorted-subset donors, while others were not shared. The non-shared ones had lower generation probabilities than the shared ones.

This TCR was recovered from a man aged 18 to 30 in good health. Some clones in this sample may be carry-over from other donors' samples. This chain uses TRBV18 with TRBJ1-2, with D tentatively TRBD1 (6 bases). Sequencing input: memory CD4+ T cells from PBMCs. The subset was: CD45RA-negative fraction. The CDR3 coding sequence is TGTGCCAGCTCACCACCGCGGCCAGGGGAGGGCTACACCTTC. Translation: CASSPPRPGEGYTF.